The clone carrying this T cell receptor (beta chain) has ten or more counts. J lost 4 bases, V lost 4 bases, and 7 bases had no gene match. The CDR3 sequence is 16 residues long. The germline V gene encodes CDR1 SGHVS and CDR2 FQNEAQ. TCRdb re-called the RT-PCR reads through MiXCR, storing one row per CDR3 protein. Of about 680,000 distinct CDR3 sequences listed, approximately 15% are singletons. The TCR originated in a female donor in good health, serving as a healthy control. The chain links TRBV7-8 to TRBJ1-6; 7 nucleotides agree with TRBD1. Sequenced input: memory CD4+ T cells from blood. CDR3 protein: CASSSGQAAYNSPLHF. The CDR3 nucleotides read TGTGCCAGCAGCTCAGGACAGGCGGCTTATAATTCACCCCTCCACTTT. The whole variable domain, filled in from reference TRBV7-8 and TRBJ1-6, reads GAGVSQSPRYKVAKRGQDVALRCDPISGHVSLFWYQQALGQGPEFLTYFQNEAQLDKSGLPSDRFFAERPEGSVSTLKIQRTQQEDSAVYLCASSSGQAAYNSPLHFGNGTRLTVT.